The clone carrying this TCR beta chain was counted at least ten times. Its antigen remains unidentified. This sample's time point: patch test 3, about 24 weeks after DPC sensitization. Treatment reported: therapeutic diphenylcyclopropenone sensitization with weekly scalp DPC. In TCRdb, the RACE reads were re-called with MiXCR into one record per CDR3 protein. The sample carries about 82,000 distinct CDR3 sequences, around 13% recorded once. The CDR3 runs to 12 residues. Germline V gene data show CDR1 as MNHNY and CDR2 as SVGAGI (reference sequence). Trimming cost V 2 bases and J 18 bases, with 14 bases left between them. This record belongs to a study of human T cells and chemical hapten exposure. Turning to the study itself: Skin of the upper inner arm, 2 cm by 2 cm, received 2% DPC for sensitization. Throughout the roughly 24-week study, diphenylcyclopropenone was applied weekly to the patients' scalps.

Study-level findings and limits: Relative to controls, expanded TCRs formed significantly more large CDR3 similarity clusters.

V and J are TRBV6-6 and TRBJ1-6; D not certain. The sequencing here drew on whole blood, taken in connection with sensitization to the hapten diphenylcyclopropenone (DPC). This TCR derives from a woman between 50 and 59 years old with alopecia areata. Some clones in this sample may be carry-over from other donors' samples. Here the CDR3 reads CASSYSPDVRHF. The CDR3 region has the DNA TGTGCCAGCAGTTACAGTCCGGACGTCCGCCACTTT.